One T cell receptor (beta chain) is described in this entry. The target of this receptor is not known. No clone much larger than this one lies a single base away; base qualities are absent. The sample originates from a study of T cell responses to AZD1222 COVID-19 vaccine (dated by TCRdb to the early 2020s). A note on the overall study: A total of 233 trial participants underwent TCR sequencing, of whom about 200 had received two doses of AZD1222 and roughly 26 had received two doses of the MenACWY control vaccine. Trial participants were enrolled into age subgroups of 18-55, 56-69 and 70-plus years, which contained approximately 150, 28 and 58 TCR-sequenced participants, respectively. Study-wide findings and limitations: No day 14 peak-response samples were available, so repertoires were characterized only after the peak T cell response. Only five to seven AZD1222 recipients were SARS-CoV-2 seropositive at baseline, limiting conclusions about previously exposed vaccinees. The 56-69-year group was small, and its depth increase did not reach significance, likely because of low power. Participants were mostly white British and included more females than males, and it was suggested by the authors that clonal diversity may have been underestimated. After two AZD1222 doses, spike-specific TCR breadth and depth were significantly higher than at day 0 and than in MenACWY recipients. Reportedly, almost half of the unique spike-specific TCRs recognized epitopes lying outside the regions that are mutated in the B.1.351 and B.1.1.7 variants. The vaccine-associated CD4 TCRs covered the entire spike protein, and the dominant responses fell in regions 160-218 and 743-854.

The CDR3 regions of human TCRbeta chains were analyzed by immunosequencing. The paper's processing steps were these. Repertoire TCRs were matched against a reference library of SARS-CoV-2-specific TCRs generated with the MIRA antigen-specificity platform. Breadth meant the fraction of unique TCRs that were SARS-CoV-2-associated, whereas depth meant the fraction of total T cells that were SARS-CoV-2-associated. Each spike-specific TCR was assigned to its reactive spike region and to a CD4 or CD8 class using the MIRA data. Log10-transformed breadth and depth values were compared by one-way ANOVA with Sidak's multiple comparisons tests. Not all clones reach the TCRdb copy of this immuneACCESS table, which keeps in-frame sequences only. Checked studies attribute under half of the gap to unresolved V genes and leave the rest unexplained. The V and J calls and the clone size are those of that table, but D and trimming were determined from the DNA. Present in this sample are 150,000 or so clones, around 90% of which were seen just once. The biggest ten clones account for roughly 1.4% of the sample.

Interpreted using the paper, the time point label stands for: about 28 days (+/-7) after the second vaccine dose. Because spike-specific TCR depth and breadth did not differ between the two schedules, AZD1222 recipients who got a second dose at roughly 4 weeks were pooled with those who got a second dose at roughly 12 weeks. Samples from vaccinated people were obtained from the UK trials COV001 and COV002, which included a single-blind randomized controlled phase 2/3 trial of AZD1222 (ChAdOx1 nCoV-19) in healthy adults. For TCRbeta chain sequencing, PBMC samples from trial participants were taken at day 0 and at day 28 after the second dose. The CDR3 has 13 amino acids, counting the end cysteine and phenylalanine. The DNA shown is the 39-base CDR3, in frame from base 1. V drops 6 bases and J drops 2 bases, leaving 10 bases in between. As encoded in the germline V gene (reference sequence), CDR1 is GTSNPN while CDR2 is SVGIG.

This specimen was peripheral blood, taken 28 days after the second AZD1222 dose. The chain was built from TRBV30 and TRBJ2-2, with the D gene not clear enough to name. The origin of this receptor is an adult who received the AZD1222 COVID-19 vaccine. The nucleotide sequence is TGTGCCTGTGACTGGGTAAACACCGGGGAGCTGTTTTTT. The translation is CACDWVNTGELFF.